The 7 T cell receptor beta chains below all came from one sample that was sequenced in a study of T cells in Graves' hyperthyroidism and ophthalmopathy. RNA transcripts were the template for amplifying TCR beta CDR3 regions. An initial round of RT-PCR targeting the TCR CDR3 relied on the HTBI primer set. TCRdb passed the multiplex PCR reads through MiXCR, listing each CDR3 protein once. The table shows 500,000 or so distinct CDR3 sequences, with 17% occurring only once. The material sequenced was blood. All receptors come from a woman under 30 with Graves' ophthalmopathy.

This clonotype appeared many times. The chain is built from TRBV12-3 or TRBV12-4 and TRBJ2-5, with D possibly being TRBD1 or TRBD2 (6 bases each). Trimming removed 6 bases from V and 1 base from J, with 15 bases in between. The CDR3 is 15 amino acids. CDR3 amino acids: CASSGPGGLQETQYF. In DNA, the CDR3 is TGTGCCAGCAGCGGCCCTGGGGGGCTCCAAGAGACCCAGTACTTC.

This clonotype was observed many times. The genes are TRBV28 and TRBJ2-3, with 8 bases lining up with TRBD2. The junction had 3 bases not matched to a gene; V was cut back by 6 bases and J by 1 base. This CDR3 comprises 14 residues. Germline V gene sequence: CDR1 MDHEN, CDR2 SYDVKM. In nucleotides, the CDR3 is TGTGCCAGCAGAACTAGCGGAGGCACAGATACGCAGTATTTT. Protein product: CASRTSGGTDTQYF.

This clonotype was counted ten times or more. The chain links TRBV20-1 to TRBJ2-1; D possibly corresponds to TRBD1 (5 bases). Trimming pared 0 bases from V and 12 bases from J, leaving 9 bases between. The CDR3 contains 11 residues. CDR1 DFQATT and CDR2 SNEGSKA come from the germline V gene (reference sequence). The CDR3 nucleotides read TGCAGTGCTAGAGATGGACACGCGCAGTTCTTC. Protein sequence: CSARDGHAQFF.

This clonotype came up many times. V usage is TRBV4-3 and J usage is TRBJ2-7; 9 bases match TRBD2. Germline CDR1 is LGHNA and CDR2 is YSLEER. The CDR3 spans 15 residues. V lost 1 base and J lost 3; bases outside the gene matches: 4. The CDR3 DNA reads as TGCGCCAGCAGCCAAGTGACTAGCGGACACTACGAGCAGTACTTC. Protein sequence: CASSQVTSGHYEQYF.

This clonotype was seen many times. The chain joins TRBV29-1 to TRBJ2-1, with no clear D. The V gene lost 5 bases and the J gene lost 5 bases, with 7 bases spanning the gap. CDR3 length equals 11 residues. CDR1 is SQVTM, CDR2 ANQGSEA, per germline. CDR3 sequence reads: CSVRNHNEQFF. In DNA, the CDR3 is TGCAGCGTTCGCAACCACAATGAGCAGTTCTTC.

This chain joins TRBV4-2 and TRBJ2-4, with D perhaps matching TRBD1 or TRBD2 (6 bases each). CDR1 and CDR2 (germline): LGHNA, YNFKEQ. This CDR3 comprises 16 residues. V was trimmed by 0 bases and J by 7 bases, leaving 16 bases between them. The CDR3 region is CASSQDGGQGGNIQYF. The CDR3 DNA is TGTGCCAGCAGCCAAGATGGGGGGCAGGGTGGTAACATTCAGTACTTC.

This clonotype occurred many times. This chain links TRBV15 with TRBJ1-1; D is unresolved. Trimming shortened V by 1 base and J by 4 bases, and 4 bases separated the two germline ends. The CDR3 has 12 amino acids. Germline values: CDR1 LNHNV, CDR2 YYDKDF (reference sequence). The CDR3 region has the DNA TGTGCCACCAGCAGAGTGCCCACTGAAGCTTTCTTT. As protein: CATSRVPTEAFF. The full variable domain, with the rest looked up from reference TRBV15 and TRBJ1-1, is DAMVIQNPRYQVTQFGKPVTLSCSQTLNHNVMYWYQQKSSQAPKLLFHYYDKDFNNEADTPDNFQSRRPNTSFCFLDIRSPGLGDTAMYLCATSRVPTEAFFGQGTRLTVV.